The 8 T cell receptor beta chains in this list originate from one sample, sequenced in a study of cytomegalovirus exposure and HLA in healthy donors. The PCR employed 60 Vbeta primers together with 13 Jbeta primers. The data were produced by immunoSEQ multiplex PCR, yet TCRdb's version contains in-frame clones alone and is incomplete. The listing contains 40,000 to 50,000 clones. Sequenced material: PBMCs. These receptors were collected from a woman aged 40 to 50 in good health and CMV-seronegative.

The chain couples TRBV13 to TRBJ2-3, with TRBD2 as a possible D gene (5 bases). V shed 4 bases and J shed 8 bases, with 19 bases lying between them. The V gene's germline CDR1 is PRHDT and CDR2 FYEKMQ (reference sequence). The CDR3 runs 15 residues. Written as DNA, the CDR3 is TGTGCCAGCAGCTCGGAAGGGCAGGATGCGGGTACGCAGTATTTT. As protein: CASSSEGQDAGTQYF. Full variable domain (outside the CDR3, taken from reference TRBV13 and TRBJ2-3): AAGVIQSPRHLIKEKRETATLKCYPIPRHDTVYWYQQGPGQDPQFLISFYEKMQSDKGSIPDRFSAQQFSDYHSELNMSSLELGDSALYFCASSSEGQDAGTQYFGPGTRLTVL.

V is TRBV9 and J is TRBJ2-3; perhaps TRBD2 as D (5 bases). Trimming stripped 4 bases from V and 0 bases from J, with 9 bases between. The CDR3 loop spans 14 amino acids. Germline V gene sequence: CDR1 SGDLS, CDR2 YYNGEE. DNA of the CDR3: TGTGCCAGCAGCAGGCGGGCTAGCACAGATACGCAGTATTTT. It specifies CASSRRASTDTQYF.

The V gene is TRBV7-9, the J gene TRBJ2-7; the D gene is possibly TRBD2 (6 bases). This CDR3 spans 14 amino acids. Germline V gene data show CDR1 as SEHNR and CDR2 as FQNEAQ (reference sequence). The V end was cut by 5 bases, the J end by 2 bases, with 13 bases between. The CDR3 nucleotides are TGTGCCAGCAGCGCACGACTAGACGCCTACGAGCAGTACTTC. Residues: CASSARLDAYEQYF. The whole variable domain, filled in from reference TRBV7-9 and TRBJ2-7, reads DTGVSQNPRHKITKRGQNVTFRCDPISEHNRLYWYRQTLGQGPEFLTYFQNEAQLEKSRLLSDRFSAERPKGSFSTLEIQRTEQGDSAMYLCASSARLDAYEQYFGPGTRLTVT.

The chain recombines TRBV5-4 with TRBJ1-2; 7 positions match TRBD1. J lost 3 bases, V lost 4 bases, and 6 bases had no gene match. Germline assignment: CDR1 SGHNT and CDR2 YYREEE (reference sequence). The CDR3 has 14 amino acids. As DNA, the CDR3 is TGTGCCAGCAGCGGAGCCAGGGGGGACTATGGCTACACCTTC. Its protein is CASSGARGDYGYTF. Filled out from reference TRBV5-4 and TRBJ1-2, the complete variable domain reads ETGVTQSPTHLIKTRGQQVTLRCSSQSGHNTVSWYQQALGQGPQFIFQYYREEENGRGNFPPRFSGLQFPNYSSELNVNALELDDSALYLCASSGARGDYGYTFGSGTRLTVV.

This chain links TRBV7-8 with TRBJ1-2; D ambiguous. Trimming removed 3 bases at V and 2 bases at J, with 10 bases between. CDR3 length: 14 residues. CDR1 is SGHVS and CDR2 is FQNEAQ in the germline V gene. In nucleotides, the CDR3 is TGTGCCAGCAGCTTGGAGAGCCCGAACTATGGCTACACCTTC. It translates to CASSLESPNYGYTF.

The chain employs TRBV15 and TRBJ2-5, with 9 nucleotides matching TRBD1. Germline V gives CDR1 LNHNV, CDR2 YYDKDF (reference sequence). This CDR3 comprises 14 residues. The J segment lost 4 bases and the V segment lost 1 base, leaving 1 base of the junction unmatched. The CDR3 region is CATSRGQGGETQYF. The DNA of the CDR3 is TGTGCCACCAGCAGAGGACAGGGGGGAGAGACCCAGTACTTC.

The genes are TRBV29-1 and TRBJ2-1, with a possible D match to TRBD1 (5 bases). Germline assignment: CDR1 SQVTM and CDR2 ANQGSEA. Between the trimmed V and J ends, which lost 3 bases and 5 bases, there was a span of 17 bases. The CDR3 runs to 15 residues. This CDR3 reads CSVEIDSLFDNEQFF. DNA for the CDR3: TGCAGCGTTGAGATAGACAGCCTATTTGACAATGAGCAGTTCTTC.

The chain employs TRBV27 and TRBJ2-7; TRBD1 agrees at 9 bases. Germline V lookup: CDR1 MNHEY, CDR2 SMNVEV (reference sequence). V lost 3 bases to trimming and J lost 5 bases; unmatched junction nucleotides: 5. This CDR3 region has 14 residues. The CDR3 sequence: CASSFFTGGNEQYF. DNA of the CDR3: TGTGCCAGCAGTTTCTTTACAGGGGGCAACGAGCAGTACTTC.